This T cell receptor beta chain stems from a study of identical twins. Germline loops: CDR1 DFQATT, CDR2 SNEGSKA (reference sequence). There are 19 residues in the CDR3. The V and J ends lost 2 bases and 0 bases, in that order; junction bases with no gene match: 17. TCRdb reprocessed the 5' RACE reads with MiXCR, giving one entry per CDR3 protein. The sample holds approximately 280,000 distinct CDR3 sequences, under 9.5% seen once. This sample also appeared in a second study, on yellow fever vaccine responses in identical twins.

The chain has TRBV20-1 and TRBJ2-3; TRBD2 matches at 7 bases. What was sequenced was memory (CD45RO+) T cells sorted from blood. The sequence derives from a woman aged 18 to 35 in good health. The CDR3 sequence is CSARQASGWLLTSTDTQYF. CDR3 nucleotide sequence: TGCAGTGCTAGACAGGCTAGCGGATGGTTACTTACTAGCACAGATACGCAGTATTTT.